This T cell receptor (beta chain) was captured by sequencing in a study of T cells in Graves' hyperthyroidism and ophthalmopathy. Study-wide results and caveats: Blood also contained most expanded thyroid clonotypes above 0.001. Before onset, by a median of around six months, the model predicted ophthalmopathy.

TCR beta CDR3 sequences were amplified from RNA transcripts. HTBI primers were employed in a first-round RT-PCR of the TCR CDR3. TCRdb fed the multiplex PCR reads into MiXCR, producing one record per CDR3 protein. The sample lists approximately 430,000 distinct CDR3 sequences; 15% to 18% were seen once. The J segment lost 12 bases and the V segment lost 1 base, leaving 5 bases of the junction unmatched. Germline V gives CDR1 KGHDR, CDR2 SFDVKD. The CDR3 is made up of 13 amino acids. No ophthalmopathy progression within 18 months constituted stable Graves' hyperthyroidism. As for this clonotype: The antigen is not known.

The sample comprised blood. The chain links TRBV24-1 to TRBJ2-1, with 7 bases matching TRBD1. The receptor's source is a woman under 30 with Graves' hyperthyroidism. The CDR3 coding sequence is TGTGCCACCAGTGATTTCCTGGGACAGTTGCAGTTCTTC. This sequence encodes CATSDFLGQLQFF.